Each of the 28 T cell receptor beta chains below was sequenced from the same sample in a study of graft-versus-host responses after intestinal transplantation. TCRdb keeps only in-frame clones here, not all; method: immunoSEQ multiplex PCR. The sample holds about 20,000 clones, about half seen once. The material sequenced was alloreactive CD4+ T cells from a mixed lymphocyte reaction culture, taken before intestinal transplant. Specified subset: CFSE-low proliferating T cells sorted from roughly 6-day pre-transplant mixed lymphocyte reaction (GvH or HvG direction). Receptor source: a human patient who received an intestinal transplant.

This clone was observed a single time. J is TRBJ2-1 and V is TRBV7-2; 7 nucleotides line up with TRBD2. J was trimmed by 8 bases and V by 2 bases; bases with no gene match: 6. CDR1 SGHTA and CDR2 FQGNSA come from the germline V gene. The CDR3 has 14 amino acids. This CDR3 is CASSLLGLADEQFF. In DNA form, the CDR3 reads TGTGCCAGCAGCTTATTAGGCCTAGCGGATGAGCAGTTCTTC.

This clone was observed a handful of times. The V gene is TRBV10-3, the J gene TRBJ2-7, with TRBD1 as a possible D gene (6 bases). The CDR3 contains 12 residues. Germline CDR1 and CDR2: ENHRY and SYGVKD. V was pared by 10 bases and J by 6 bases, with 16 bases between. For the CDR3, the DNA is TGTGCCAGCAGAAAAACAGGGAGCGAGCAGTACTTC. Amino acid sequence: CASRKTGSEQYF.

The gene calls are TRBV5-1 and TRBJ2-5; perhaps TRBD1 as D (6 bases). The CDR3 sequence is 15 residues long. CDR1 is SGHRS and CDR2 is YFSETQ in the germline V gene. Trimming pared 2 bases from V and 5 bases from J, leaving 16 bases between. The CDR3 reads CASSLRQAGRETQYF. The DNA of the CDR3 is TGCGCCAGCAGCTTACGACAGGCCGGCAGGGAGACCCAGTACTTC. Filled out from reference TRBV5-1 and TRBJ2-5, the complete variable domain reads KAGVTQTPRYLIKTRGQQVTLSCSPISGHRSVSWYQQTPGQGLQFLFEYFSETQRNKGNFPGRFSGRQFSNSRSEMNVSTLELGDSALYLCASSLRQAGRETQYFGPGTRLLVL.

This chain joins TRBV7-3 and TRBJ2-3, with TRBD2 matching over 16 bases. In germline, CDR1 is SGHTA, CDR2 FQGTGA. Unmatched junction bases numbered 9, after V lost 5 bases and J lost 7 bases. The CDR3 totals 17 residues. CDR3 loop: CASSPRGLAGGLNTQYF. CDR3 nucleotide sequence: TGTGCCAGCAGCCCCAGGGGACTAGCGGGGGGGCTAAATACGCAGTATTTT.

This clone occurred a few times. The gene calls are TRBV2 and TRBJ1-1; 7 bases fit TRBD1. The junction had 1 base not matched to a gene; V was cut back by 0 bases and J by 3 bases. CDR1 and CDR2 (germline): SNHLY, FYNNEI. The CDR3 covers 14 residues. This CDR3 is CASSEAGTDTEAFF. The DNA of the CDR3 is TGTGCCAGCAGTGAAGCGGGGACAGACACTGAAGCTTTCTTT.

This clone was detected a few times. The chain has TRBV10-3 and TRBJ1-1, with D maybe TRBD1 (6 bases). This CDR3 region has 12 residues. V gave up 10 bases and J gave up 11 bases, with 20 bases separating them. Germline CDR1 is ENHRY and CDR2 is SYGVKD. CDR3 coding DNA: TGTGCCACCTTTAACCCGGGGACACCTGCTTTCTTT. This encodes CATFNPGTPAFF.

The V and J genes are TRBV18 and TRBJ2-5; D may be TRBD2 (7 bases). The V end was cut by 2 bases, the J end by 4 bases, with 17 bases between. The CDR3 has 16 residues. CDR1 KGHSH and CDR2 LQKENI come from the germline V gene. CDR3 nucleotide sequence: TGTGCCAGCTCACCAGCGGGGGCGCCGTTTGGAGAGACCCAGTACTTC. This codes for CASSPAGAPFGETQYF.

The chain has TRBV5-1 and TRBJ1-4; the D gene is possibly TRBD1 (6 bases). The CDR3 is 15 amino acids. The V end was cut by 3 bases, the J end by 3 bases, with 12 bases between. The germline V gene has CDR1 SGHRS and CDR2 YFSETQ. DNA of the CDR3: TGCGCCAGCAGCTCCCTGACAGGACCTAATGAAAAACTGTTTTTT. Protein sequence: CASSSLTGPNEKLFF.

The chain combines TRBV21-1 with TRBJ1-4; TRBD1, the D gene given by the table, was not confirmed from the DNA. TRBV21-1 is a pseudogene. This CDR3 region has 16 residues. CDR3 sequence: CASSKLGDRGNEKLFF. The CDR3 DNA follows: TGTGCCAGCAGCAAATTAGGTGACAGGGGTAATGAAAAACTGTTTTTT.

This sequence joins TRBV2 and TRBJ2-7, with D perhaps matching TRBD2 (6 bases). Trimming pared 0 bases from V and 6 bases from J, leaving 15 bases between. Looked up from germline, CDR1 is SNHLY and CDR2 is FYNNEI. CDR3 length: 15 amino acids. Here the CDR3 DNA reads TGTGCCAGCAGTGAAGCGCTAGGCGGGGCGGGCGAGCAGTACTTC. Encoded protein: CASSEALGGAGEQYF.

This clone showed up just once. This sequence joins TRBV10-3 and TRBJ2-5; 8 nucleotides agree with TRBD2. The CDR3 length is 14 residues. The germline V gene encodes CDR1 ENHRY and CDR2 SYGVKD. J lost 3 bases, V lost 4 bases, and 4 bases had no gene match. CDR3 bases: TGTGCCATCAGTGGGGGTAGCGGGGAAGAGACCCAGTACTTC. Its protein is CAISGGSGEETQYF.

CDR3 sequence: CASSHTGGLNYGYTF. CDR3 bases: TGTGCCAGCAGTCACACCGGGGGGCTTAACTATGGCTACACCTTC. The chain is built from TRBV6-5 and TRBJ1-2; the D gene is possibly TRBD1 (6 bases). CDR1 is MNHEY, CDR2 SVGAGI, per germline. The CDR3 extends over 15 amino acids. V was cut by 5 bases and J by 1 base, with 14 bases left in between.

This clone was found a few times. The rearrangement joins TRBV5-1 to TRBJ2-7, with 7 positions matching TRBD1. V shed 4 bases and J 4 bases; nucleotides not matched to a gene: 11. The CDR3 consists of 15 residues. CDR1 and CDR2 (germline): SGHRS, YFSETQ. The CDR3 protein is CASSHNPDRVYEQYF. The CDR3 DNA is TGCGCCAGCAGCCACAACCCCGACAGGGTATACGAGCAGTACTTC.

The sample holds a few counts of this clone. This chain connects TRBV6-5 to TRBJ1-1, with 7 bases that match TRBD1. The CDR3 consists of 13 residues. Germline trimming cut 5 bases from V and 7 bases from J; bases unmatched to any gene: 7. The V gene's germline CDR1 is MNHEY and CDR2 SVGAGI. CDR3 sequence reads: CASSEVWTGEAFF. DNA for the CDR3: TGTGCCAGCAGTGAAGTCTGGACAGGTGAAGCTTTCTTT.

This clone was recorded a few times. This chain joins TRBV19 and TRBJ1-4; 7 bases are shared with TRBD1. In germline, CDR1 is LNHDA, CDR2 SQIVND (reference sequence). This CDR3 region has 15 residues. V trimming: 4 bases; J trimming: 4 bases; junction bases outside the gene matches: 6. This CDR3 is CASSRRQGLNEKLFF. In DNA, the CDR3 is TGTGCCAGTAGTAGACGACAGGGACTTAATGAAAAACTGTTTTTT.

The CDR3 spells CASSETGAQPLGYTF. In nucleotides, the CDR3 is TGTGCCAGCAGCGAGACAGGGGCCCAACCCCTTGGCTACACCTTC. The rearrangement joins TRBV9 to TRBJ1-2; TRBD1 aligns across 8 bases. CDR1 and CDR2 (germline): SGDLS, YYNGEE. The CDR3 runs to 15 residues. The V and J ends lost 3 bases and 7 bases, in that order; junction bases with no gene match: 11. The full variable domain, rest sourced from reference TRBV9 and TRBJ1-2, is DSGVTQTPKHLITATGQRVTLRCSPRSGDLSVYWYQQSLDQGLQFLIQYYNGEERAKGNILERFSAQQFPDLHSELNLSSLELGDSALYFCASSETGAQPLGYTFGSGTRLTVV.

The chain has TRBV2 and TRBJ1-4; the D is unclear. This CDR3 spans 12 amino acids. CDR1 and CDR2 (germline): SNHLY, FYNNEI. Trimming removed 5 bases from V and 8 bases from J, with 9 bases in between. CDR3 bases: TGTGCCAGCAGTCGAACTTTGGAAAAACTGTTTTTT. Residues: CASSRTLEKLFF.

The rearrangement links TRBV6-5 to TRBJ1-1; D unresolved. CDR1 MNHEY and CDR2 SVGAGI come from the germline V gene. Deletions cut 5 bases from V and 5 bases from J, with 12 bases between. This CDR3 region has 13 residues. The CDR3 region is CASSESWQTEAFF. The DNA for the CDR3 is TGTGCCAGCAGTGAATCATGGCAGACTGAAGCTTTCTTT.

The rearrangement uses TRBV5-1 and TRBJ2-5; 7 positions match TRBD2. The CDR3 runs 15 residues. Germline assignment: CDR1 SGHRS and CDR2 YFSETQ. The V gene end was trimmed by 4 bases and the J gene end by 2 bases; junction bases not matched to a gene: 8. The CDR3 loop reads CASSQIAGAQETQYF. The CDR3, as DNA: TGCGCCAGCAGCCAAATAGCGGGCGCACAAGAGACCCAGTACTTC.

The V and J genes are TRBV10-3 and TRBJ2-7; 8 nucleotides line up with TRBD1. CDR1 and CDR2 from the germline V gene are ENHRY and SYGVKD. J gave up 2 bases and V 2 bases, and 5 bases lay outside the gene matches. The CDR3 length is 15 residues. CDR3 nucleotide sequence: TGTGCCATCAGTGAGCGAAGACAGGGGACCTACGAGCAGTACTTC. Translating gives CAISERRQGTYEQYF.

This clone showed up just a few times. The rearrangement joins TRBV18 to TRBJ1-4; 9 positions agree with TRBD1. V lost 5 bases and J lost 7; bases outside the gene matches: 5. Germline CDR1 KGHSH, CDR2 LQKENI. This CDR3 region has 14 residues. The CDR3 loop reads CASSGTGSGEKLFF. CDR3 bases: TGTGCCAGCTCAGGGACAGGGTCGGGTGAAAAACTGTTTTTT.

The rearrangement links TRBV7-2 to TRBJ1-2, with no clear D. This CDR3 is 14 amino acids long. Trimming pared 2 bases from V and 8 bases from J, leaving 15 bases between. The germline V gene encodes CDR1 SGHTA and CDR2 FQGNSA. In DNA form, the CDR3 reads TGTGCCAGCAGCTTATTCCTCGCGCGAATAGGCTACACCTTC. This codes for CASSLFLARIGYTF.

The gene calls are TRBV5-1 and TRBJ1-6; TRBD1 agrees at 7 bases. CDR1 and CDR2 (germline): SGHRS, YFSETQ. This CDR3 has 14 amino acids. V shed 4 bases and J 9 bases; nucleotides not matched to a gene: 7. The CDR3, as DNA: TGCGCCAGCAGCGGGGGACAGCTGGGTTCACCCCTCCACTTT. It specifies CASSGGQLGSPLHF.

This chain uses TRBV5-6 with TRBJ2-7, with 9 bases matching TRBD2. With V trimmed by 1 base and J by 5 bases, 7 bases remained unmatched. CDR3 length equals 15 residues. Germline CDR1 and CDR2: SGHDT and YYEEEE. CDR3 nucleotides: TGTGCCAGCAGCTTGTTGGCGGGGGGGCTTAACGAGCAGTACTTC. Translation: CASSLLAGGLNEQYF.

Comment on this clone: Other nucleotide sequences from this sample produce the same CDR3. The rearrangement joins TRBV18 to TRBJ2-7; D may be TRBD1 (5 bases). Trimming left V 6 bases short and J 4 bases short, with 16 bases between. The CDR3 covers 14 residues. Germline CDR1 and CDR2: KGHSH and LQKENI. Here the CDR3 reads CASSPAAGLYEQYF. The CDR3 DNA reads TGTGCCAGCTCCCCAGCCGCAGGGCTGTACGAGCAGTACTTC.

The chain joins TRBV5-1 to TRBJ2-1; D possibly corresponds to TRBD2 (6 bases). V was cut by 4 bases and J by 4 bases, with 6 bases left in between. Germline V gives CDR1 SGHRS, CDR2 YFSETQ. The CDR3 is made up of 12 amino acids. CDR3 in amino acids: CASSGGYNEQFF. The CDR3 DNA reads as TGCGCCAGCAGCGGGGGGTACAATGAGCAGTTCTTC. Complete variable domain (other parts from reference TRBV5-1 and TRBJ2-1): KAGVTQTPRYLIKTRGQQVTLSCSPISGHRSVSWYQQTPGQGLQFLFEYFSETQRNKGNFPGRFSGRQFSNSRSEMNVSTLELGDSALYLCASSGGYNEQFFGPGTRLTVL.

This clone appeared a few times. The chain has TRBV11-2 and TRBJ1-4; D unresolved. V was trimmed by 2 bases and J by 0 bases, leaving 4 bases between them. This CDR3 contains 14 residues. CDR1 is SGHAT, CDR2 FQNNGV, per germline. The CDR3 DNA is TGTGCCAGCAGCTTACCGGCAACTAATGAAAAACTGTTTTTT. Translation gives CASSLPATNEKLFF.

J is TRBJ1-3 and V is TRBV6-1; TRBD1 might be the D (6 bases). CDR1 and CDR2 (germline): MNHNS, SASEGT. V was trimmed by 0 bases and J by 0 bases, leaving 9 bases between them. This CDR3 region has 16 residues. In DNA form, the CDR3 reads TGTGCCAGCAGTGAAGCAGGGGGTCCCTCTGGAAACACCATATATTTT. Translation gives CASSEAGGPSGNTIYF.